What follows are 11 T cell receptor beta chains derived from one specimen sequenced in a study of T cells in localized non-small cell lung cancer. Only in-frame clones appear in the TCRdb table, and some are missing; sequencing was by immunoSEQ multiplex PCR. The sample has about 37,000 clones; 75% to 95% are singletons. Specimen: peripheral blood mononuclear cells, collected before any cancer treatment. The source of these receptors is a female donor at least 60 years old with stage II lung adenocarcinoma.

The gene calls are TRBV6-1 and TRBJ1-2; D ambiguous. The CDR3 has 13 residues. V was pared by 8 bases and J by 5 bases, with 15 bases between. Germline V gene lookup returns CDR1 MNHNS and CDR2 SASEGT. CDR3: CASGSGVNYGYTF. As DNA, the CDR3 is TGTGCCAGCGGAAGCGGGGTCAATTATGGCTACACCTTC.

The CDR3 coding sequence is TGCAGTGCTAGTCGGCCTGAAGCTTTCTTT. This encodes CSASRPEAFF. V usage is TRBV20-1 and J usage is TRBJ1-1; D uncertain. With 3 bases removed from V and 6 bases from J, the gap between germline ends came to 5 bases. The CDR3 runs to 10 residues. Looked up from germline, CDR1 is DFQATT and CDR2 is SNEGSKA (reference sequence).

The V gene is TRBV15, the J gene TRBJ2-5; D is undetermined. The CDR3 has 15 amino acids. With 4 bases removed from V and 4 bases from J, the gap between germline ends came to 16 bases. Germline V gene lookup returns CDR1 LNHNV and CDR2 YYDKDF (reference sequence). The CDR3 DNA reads TGTGCCACCAGCACCAGGACCGCGCGTGCAGAGACCCAGTACTTC. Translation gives CATSTRTARAETQYF.

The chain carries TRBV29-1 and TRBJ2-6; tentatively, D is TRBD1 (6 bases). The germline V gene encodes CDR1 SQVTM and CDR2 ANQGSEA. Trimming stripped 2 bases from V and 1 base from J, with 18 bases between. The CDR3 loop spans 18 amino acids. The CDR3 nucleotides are TGCAGCGTTGAATTACTAGGACAGCCAGCGTCTGGGGCCAACGTCCTGACTTTC. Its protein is CSVELLGQPASGANVLTF.

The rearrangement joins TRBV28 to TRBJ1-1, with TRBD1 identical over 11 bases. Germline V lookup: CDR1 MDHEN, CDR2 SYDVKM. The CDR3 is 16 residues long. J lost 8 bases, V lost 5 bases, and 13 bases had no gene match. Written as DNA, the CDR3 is TGTGCCAGCAGTCGGACAGGGGGCCAAGGATTTACGGAAGCTTTCTTT. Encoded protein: CASSRTGGQGFTEAFF.

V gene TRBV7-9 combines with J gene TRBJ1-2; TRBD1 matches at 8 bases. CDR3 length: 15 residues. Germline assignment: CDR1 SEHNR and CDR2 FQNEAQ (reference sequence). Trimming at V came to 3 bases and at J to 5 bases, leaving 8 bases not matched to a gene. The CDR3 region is CASSFSGQGKYGYTF. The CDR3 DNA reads TGTGCCAGCAGCTTCTCCGGACAGGGAAAATATGGCTACACCTTC.

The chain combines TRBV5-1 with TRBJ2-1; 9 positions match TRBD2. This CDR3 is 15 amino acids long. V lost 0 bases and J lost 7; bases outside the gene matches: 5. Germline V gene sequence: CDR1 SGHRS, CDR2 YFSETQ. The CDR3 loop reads CASSLAAGGGNEQFF. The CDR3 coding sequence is TGCGCCAGCAGCTTGGCTGCGGGAGGGGGTAATGAGCAGTTCTTC. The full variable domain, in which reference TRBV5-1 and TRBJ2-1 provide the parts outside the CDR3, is KAGVTQTPRYLIKTRGQQVTLSCSPISGHRSVSWYQQTPGQGLQFLFEYFSETQRNKGNFPGRFSGRQFSNSRSEMNVSTLELGDSALYLCASSLAAGGGNEQFFGPGTRLTVL.

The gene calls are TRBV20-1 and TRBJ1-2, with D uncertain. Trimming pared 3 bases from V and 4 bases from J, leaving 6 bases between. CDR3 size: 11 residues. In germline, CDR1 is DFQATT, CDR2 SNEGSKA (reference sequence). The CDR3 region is CSASTVYGYTF. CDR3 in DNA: TGCAGTGCTAGCACTGTCTATGGCTACACCTTC.

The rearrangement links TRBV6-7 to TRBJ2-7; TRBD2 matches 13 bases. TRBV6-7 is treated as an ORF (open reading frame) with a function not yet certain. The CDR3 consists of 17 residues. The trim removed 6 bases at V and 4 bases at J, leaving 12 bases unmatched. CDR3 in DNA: TGTGCCAGCAGCCTTCCCGTGACTAGCGGGGGGTCGTACGAGCAGTACTTC. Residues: CASSLPVTSGGSYEQYF.

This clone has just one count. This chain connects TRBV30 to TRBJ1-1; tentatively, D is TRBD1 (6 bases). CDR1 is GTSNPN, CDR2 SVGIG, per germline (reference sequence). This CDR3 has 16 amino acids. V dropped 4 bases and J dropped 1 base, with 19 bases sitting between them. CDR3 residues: CAWTTPPGQTNTEAFF. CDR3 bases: TGTGCCTGGACCACCCCGCCGGGACAAACGAACACTGAAGCTTTCTTT.

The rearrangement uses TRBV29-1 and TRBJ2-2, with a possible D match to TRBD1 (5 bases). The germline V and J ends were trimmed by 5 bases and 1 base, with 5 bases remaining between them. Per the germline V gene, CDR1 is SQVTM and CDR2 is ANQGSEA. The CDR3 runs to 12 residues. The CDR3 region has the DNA TGCAGCGTTAGGGGGAACACCGGGGAGCTGTTTTTT. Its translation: CSVRGNTGELFF.